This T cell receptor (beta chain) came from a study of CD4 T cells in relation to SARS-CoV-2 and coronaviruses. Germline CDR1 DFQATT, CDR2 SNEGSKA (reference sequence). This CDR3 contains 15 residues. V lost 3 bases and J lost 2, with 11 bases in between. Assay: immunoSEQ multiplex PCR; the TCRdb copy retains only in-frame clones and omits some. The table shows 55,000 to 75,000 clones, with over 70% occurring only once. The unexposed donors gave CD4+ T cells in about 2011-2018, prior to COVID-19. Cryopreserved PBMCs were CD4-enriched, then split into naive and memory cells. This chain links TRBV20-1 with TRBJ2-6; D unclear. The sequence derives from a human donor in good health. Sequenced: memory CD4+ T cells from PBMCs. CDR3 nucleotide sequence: TGCAGTGCTAGTTCGGGTAACCCTGGGGCCAACGTCCTGACTTTC. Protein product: CSASSGNPGANVLTF.